The next 12 T cell receptor beta chains were all read from a single sample in a study of STAT5B mutations in CD4+ large granular lymphocyte leukemia. Repertoires were generated with immunoSEQ multiplex PCR, while TCRdb's copy carries only in-frame clones and drops some. The table includes 25,000 to 35,000 clones, around nine tenths detected once. Sequenced: CD4+ T cells from blood buffy coats. Every receptor here comes from a human donor in good health.

J is TRBJ1-1 and V is TRBV5-6; D remains ambiguous. Per the germline V gene, CDR1 is SGHDT and CDR2 is YYEEEE. V was pared by 0 bases and J by 1 base, with 4 bases between. The CDR3 sequence is 13 residues long. The CDR3 is CASSLDRNTEAFF. The CDR3 DNA sequence: TGTGCCAGCAGCTTGGATCGGAACACTGAAGCTTTCTTT.

The V gene is TRBV5-5, the J gene TRBJ2-3; D is unclear. From germline, CDR1 is SGHKS and CDR2 YYEKEE (reference sequence). V dropped 0 bases and J dropped 0 bases, with 14 bases sitting between them. This CDR3 has 17 amino acids. The CDR3 DNA sequence: TGTGCCAGCAGCTTGGCCCAGAGAATCCGTAGCACAGATACGCAGTATTTT. This sequence encodes CASSLAQRIRSTDTQYF.

The chain employs TRBV5-1 and TRBJ2-1; no definite D call. The CDR3 loop spans 15 amino acids. V lost 0 bases and J 0 bases, leaving 7 bases between the germline ends. Germline V lookup: CDR1 SGHRS, CDR2 YFSETQ. Here the CDR3 reads CASSLAGSSYNEQFF. The CDR3 DNA reads TGCGCCAGCAGCTTGGCAGGAAGCTCCTACAATGAGCAGTTCTTC.

This chain's CDR3 is CASSSPTKETQYF. The CDR3 DNA reads TGTGCCAGCAGCTCTCCTACCAAAGAGACCCAGTACTTC. The V gene is TRBV5-4, the J gene TRBJ2-5; D is unresolved. The CDR3 is made up of 13 amino acids. Germline V gene lookup returns CDR1 SGHNT and CDR2 YYREEE (reference sequence). Deletions cut 3 bases from V and 3 bases from J, with 9 bases between.

The chain combines TRBV11-3 with TRBJ2-1; 10 bases are a match to TRBD2. The CDR3 loop spans 14 amino acids. V shed 3 bases, J shed 7 bases, and the junction held 3 bases outside the gene matches. The germline gives CDR1 SGHNT, CDR2 YENEEA. CDR3 protein: CASSFIAGGNEQFF. As DNA, the CDR3 is TGTGCCAGCAGCTTCATAGCGGGAGGTAATGAGCAGTTCTTC.

The V gene is TRBV11-1, the J gene TRBJ2-5; 11 bases line up with TRBD1. CDR3 size: 15 residues. The trim removed 5 bases at V and 3 bases at J, leaving 5 bases unmatched. Germline V gene lookup returns CDR1 SGHAT and CDR2 FQDESV (reference sequence). The CDR3, as DNA: TGTGCCAGCAGCCCCCGGGACAGGGGGAAAGAGACCCAGTACTTC. Translated: CASSPRDRGKETQYF.

This clone was seen only a few times. V is TRBV25-1 and J is TRBJ1-2; D gene uncertain. Germline CDR1 MGHDK, CDR2 SYGVNS. Trimming took 3 bases from V and 2 from J, leaving 13 bases between them. CDR3 length: 15 residues. In nucleotides, the CDR3 is TGTGCCAGCAGTGACTCCGATGCGGGGAACTATGGCTACACCTTC. The encoded protein is CASSDSDAGNYGYTF.

This chain links TRBV11-2 with TRBJ2-7, with TRBD1 as a possible D gene (7 bases). V was pared by 0 bases and J by 0 bases, with 15 bases between. Germline lookup yields CDR1 SGHAT and CDR2 FQNNGV. The CDR3 covers 17 residues. The CDR3 DNA is TGTGCCAGCAGCTTAGATCACGCAGGGGGGTACTCCTACGAGCAGTACTTC. This gives the protein CASSLDHAGGYSYEQYF.

As DNA, the CDR3 is TGTGCCAGCAGTATATCACCCGGACTCGGGGGTTTCTCCTACGAGCAGTACTTC. Translation: CASSISPGLGGFSYEQYF. The chain uses TRBV28 and TRBJ2-7; a weak D match, TRBD2 (6 bases). The CDR3 has 18 residues. CDR1 and CDR2 (germline): MDHEN, SYDVKM. The V end lost 5 bases, the J end lost 0 bases, and 23 bases lay between the germline ends.

The rearrangement links TRBV7-6 to TRBJ1-2; D ambiguous. Between the trimmed V and J ends, which lost 1 base and 2 bases, there was a span of 5 bases. Germline assignment: CDR1 SGHVS and CDR2 FNYEAQ. This CDR3 spans 13 amino acids. The CDR3 coding sequence is TGTGCCAGCAGCTTAGGGGCAAACTATGGCTACACCTTC. It encodes CASSLGANYGYTF.

This chain connects TRBV5-4 to TRBJ1-4, with 8 bases aligning to TRBD1. The CDR3 length is 16 residues. Germline trimming cut 1 base from V and 6 bases from J; bases unmatched to any gene: 8. In germline, CDR1 is SGHNT, CDR2 YYREEE (reference sequence). The CDR3 sequence is CASSLFELTGDEKLFF. For the CDR3, the DNA is TGTGCCAGCAGCTTGTTCGAATTGACAGGGGATGAAAAACTGTTTTTT.

The chain combines TRBV5-1 with TRBJ2-1; 7 positions match TRBD2. V was pared by 4 bases and J by 2 bases, with 9 bases of the junction left unmatched. Germline V CDR1 and CDR2: SGHRS, YFSETQ. The CDR3 is 16 amino acids. The CDR3 reads CASSARGSGPYNEQFF. The CDR3 nucleotides are TGCGCCAGCAGCGCCCGGGGTAGCGGGCCCTACAATGAGCAGTTCTTC.